This TCR beta chain originates from a study of response to subunit inactivated influenza vaccine. The study's findings and limits: Each seasonal influenza vaccination, the authors suggested, recruits few new T cells.

One entry per CDR3 protein results from TCRdb running MiXCR on the RT-PCR reads. This table has almost 250,000 distinct CDR3 sequences, 9% to 15% appearing once. This clonotype was recorded at least ten times. Its target is not known. The CDR3 extends over 12 amino acids. Germline V lookup: CDR1 SGHTA, CDR2 FQGNSA. V gave up 2 bases and J gave up 7 bases, with 8 bases separating them. V is TRBV7-2 and J is TRBJ2-5, with a tentative D call TRBD2 (5 bases). The sequence came from a middle-aged man who received an inactivated influenza vaccine. Sample: non-naive T cells sorted from PBMCs, taken 14 to 15 days before vaccination. CDR3 nucleotides: TGTGCCAGCAGCTTAAGTGGAGGGACCCAGTACTTC. Translation: CASSLSGGTQYF.